This T cell receptor beta chain was identified in a study of a mutant IDH1 vaccine in newly diagnosed glioma. On the study more broadly: Participants attended visit V12, the safety follow-up, at week 35, and then attended visit V13 at week 47.

Assay: immunoSEQ multiplex PCR; the TCRdb copy retains only in-frame clones and omits some. The profile shows under 60,000 clones, over 60% of them singletons. The CDR3 spans 13 residues. Germline V lookup: CDR1 SGHVS, CDR2 FNYEAQ. V trimming: 1 base; J trimming: 8 bases; junction bases outside the gene matches: 0. Time point specified: week 47, end of study. In every dose of vaccine, 300 ug of mutant IDH1 20-mer peptide was given alongside topical imiquimod. Administration of eight vaccinations to patients took place in weeks 1, 3, 5, 7, 11, 15, 19, 23. Donor diagnoses consisted of new WHO grade 3 or 4 IDH1-mutant, ATRX-lost astrocytomas. About this clone itself: Antigen specificity is unknown.

The origin of this receptor is a woman in her thirties or forties with glioma. Some clones in this sample may be carry-over from other donors' samples. The specimen was PBMCs, collected from a glioma patient whose treatment included an IDH1 peptide vaccine. The chain carries TRBV7-6 and TRBJ2-2; the match to TRBD1 covers 8 bases. For the CDR3, the DNA is TGTGCCAGCAGCTTAGGACAGGGGGGGGAGCTGTTTTTT. Translating gives CASSLGQGGELFF.